This TCR beta chain was sequenced in a study of blood T cell repertoires in COVID-19 (dated by TCRdb to 2020 to 2021). At the level of the whole study: The collaborator samples originated in the United States, Italy and Spain and spanned the acute and convalescent phases of COVID-19. Where available, HLA class I and class II types were taken from metadata supplied by the sample provider and were not determined by assay-based typing. A de-identified subject ID, COVID-19 status, age in years and sex were almost always included in the sample metadata. Samples came from the ongoing ImmuneRACE study (first 160 participants) plus 1,254 subjects from 6 global collaborators. The prospective study material was composed of cDNA or gDNA derived from T cells, B-cell-depleted T cells, or PBMCs. A freely available public database, intended as a resource for researchers studying the immune response to SARS-CoV-2, is where the repertoires were released. The dataset comprised deeply sampled blood TCRbeta repertoires from subjects exposed to, actively infected with, or recovered from COVID-19. Study-wide conclusions, independent of this receptor: The amount of clinical and demographic metadata varied by source and participant and was provided uncurated.

Each collaborating institution followed its own protocols to collect whole blood in K2EDTA tubes. For TCRbeta analysis, collaborators shipped samples in one of three forms: frozen whole blood, isolated PBMCs, or DNA extracted from either of those sample types. For this clone: Which antigen it targets is not known. Base-call qualities are not available, and no considerably larger clone is one nucleotide away.

The immunoSEQ Assay, a bias-controlled multiplex PCR, was used to amplify TCRbeta CDR3 regions from genomic DNA. The original methods were these. The number of nucleated cells in each sample was estimated by amplification of reference gene primers within the assay. Sequence reads were collapsed and filtered to measure the absolute abundance of every unique TCRbeta CDR3 rearrangement. Productive Simpson clonality was computed per sample as the square root of Simpson's diversity index over productive rearrangements. TCRdb limited this immuneACCESS table to in-frame rearrangements with V and J called. A share of clones is missing; checked studies link under half to unresolved V genes, and the rest is unexplained. Clonal size and the V and J genes are those of that table, whereas D and trimming came from the DNA. Within this sample are 35,000 to 50,000 clones, with about 88% of them counted one time only. The ten largest clones take up less than 20% of the sample.

The sample comprised peripheral blood. This clonotype originated in a man aged 65 to 79 with active COVID-19.

For the CDR3, the sequence is CASSLQGQGVYEQYF. The nucleotide sequence reads TGTGCCAGCAGCTTGCAGGGACAGGGGGTCTACGAGCAGTACTTC. Recombination joined TRBV7-6 with TRBJ2-7, with 11 bases matching TRBD1. Trimming takes 3 bases off V and 3 bases off J; junction bases not matched to a gene: 4. Taken from cysteine to phenylalanine, the CDR3 has 15 residues. Solely the CDR3 DNA is kept, with 45 bases framed from the first base. Sequences SGHVS (CDR1) and FNYEAQ (CDR2) are obtained from the germline V gene.